This T cell receptor (beta chain) came from a study of vaccination and CD4 T cells after COVID-19 (dated by TCRdb to the early 2020s). Context from the whole study: Convalescent patients had a positive SARS-CoV-2 result on nasal swab PCR, and of these patients, nine had mild disease and one had severe disease. The convalescent cohort comprised six males and four females, including two Hispanic individuals, seven Caucasians, two Asians and one multiracial person. Each participant got two doses of either the Pfizer-BioNTech BNT162b2 vaccine (n=8) or the Moderna mRNA-1273 vaccine (n=2). Post-COVID blood samples were collected from convalescent patients a median of roughly 100 days after diagnosis, with a range of about 35 to 170 days. Post-vaccine blood samples were obtained a median of roughly 75 days after the second vaccine dose, with a range of about 13 to 241 days. Culture stimuli were overlapping spike peptide pools from SARS-CoV-2 and from the common cold coronaviruses HCoV-NL63, HCoV-OC43 and HCoV-229E. Control cultures received a CEFX viral epitope pool as the positive control, an HIV-1 Nef peptide pool as the negative control, or no peptide. In ten to eleven COVID-19 convalescent patients and a few infection-naive healthy vaccine recipients, researchers compared the spike-specific CD4+ TCR repertoire from before mRNA vaccination with the repertoire from after.

Points the paper makes about the study in general: Among convalescent patients, a median about 90% of the SARS-CoV-2-reactive clones seen after vaccination appeared only after vaccination, which suggests priming specific to the vaccine. The median count of SARS-CoV-2-reactive clonotypes went up from 21 after infection to roughly 38 after vaccination, although the change was not significant. Nearly all vaccine-specific clones in convalescent patients (304 of 307) were mono-reactive for SARS-CoV-2 spike rather than cross-reactive with common cold coronaviruses. The study included relatively few convalescent patients and did not analyze early timepoints after natural infection.

What this sample's treatment or condition label stands for: roughly 10-day PBMC culture with coronavirus spike peptide pools or control peptides (ViraFEST assay). The ViraFEST assay was used in the study, in which antigen-specific T cells were expanded with peptide pools and expanded clonotypes were subsequently identified by TCR sequencing. The positive SARS-CoV-2 PCR tests of the convalescent patients were dated from March to December 2020, before the Alpha, Beta and Delta variants emerged in the United States. Each well held 2.2 million or so PBMCs cultured in IMDM containing around 5% human AB serum and approximately 9.8 IU/ml IL-2, with 8.5 to 10 ug/ml peptide pools added. On days 3 and 7, half of the culture medium was replaced with fresh IL-2-containing medium. After about 11 days of culture, CD4+ T cells were isolated by negative selection using the EasySep CD4+ T cell isolation kit. PBMCs were separated from whole blood using Ficoll-Paque Plus gradient centrifugation and then either used fresh or cryopreserved at -140C. Culture conditions were generally each tested in triplicate wells.

Via the germline V gene (reference sequence), CDR1 is DFQATT and CDR2 SNEGSKA. The CDR3 holds 12 amino acids from the cysteine to the phenylalanine. Only the CDR3 DNA stays, 36 bases, in frame from base 1. Ends trimmed: V by 1 base, J by 10 bases; bases unmatched to a gene: 3. Points on this clonotype: Its antigen specificity is not known. The record has no base qualities; no much larger clone is one base away.

Receptors were amplified or captured by PCR. DNA from cultured CD4+ T cells was subjected to TCR sequencing with the Oncomine TCR Beta short-read assay at the Johns Hopkins FTIC core. The QIAamp micro DNA kit was used to extract genomic DNA from the cultured CD4+ T cells. The Oncomine TCR Beta libraries from cultured CD4+ T cells were pooled using unique dual indexes and then sequenced on an Illumina iSeq 100. The authors processed their data as follows. Non-productive sequences were removed, and CDR3s not starting with C, not ending with F or W, or shorter than 7 amino acids were discarded. Antigen-specific clonotypes were identified with the MANAFEST web application by comparing peptide-stimulated wells with reference and other culture wells. For a clone to be called positive, the clone needed an FDR below 0.05, an odds ratio above 5, and a productive frequency above 0.1% in at least two of three replicate wells. A clonotype counted as cross-reactive if it showed significant expansion both in the SARS-CoV-2 spike wells and in at least one common cold coronavirus spike condition. Levenshtein distances (stringdist) and unrooted phylogenetic trees (ape) in R version 3.6.1 were used to assess CDR3 homology. The public reads were reanalyzed by TCRdb: fastp trimming at Q25, MiXCR alignment, in-frame beta chains only. A single entry per CDR3 protein holds the most common genes and DNA from its merged rows. These V and J calls are TCRdb output, not the study's own analysis. The sample data list about 9,500 distinct CDR3 sequences, and approximately 67% of these were observed just once. The ten largest clones capture 7.5% to 9.5% of the sample.

This receptor was identified in a human donor who had recovered from COVID-19. The rearranged chain carries TRBV20-1 and TRBJ2-3; TRBD1 agrees with 9 junctional bases. This sample comprised CD4+ T cells from blood, cultured in vitro, obtained before SARS-CoV-2 vaccination. The CDR3 protein: CSARADRGSQYF. The DNA reads as follows: TGCAGTGCTAGAGCGGACAGGGGCTCGCAGTATTTT.